The T cell receptor beta chain described here comes from a study of T cell responses to AZD1222 COVID-19 vaccine. This table comes from immunoSEQ multiplex PCR, and its TCRdb copy is limited to in-frame clones, with some not included. The data hold 130,000 to 150,000 clones, with more than 85% observed a single time. Germline V gene sequence: CDR1 SQVTM, CDR2 ANQGSEA. V lost 6 bases and J lost 1, with 12 bases in between. The CDR3 contains 13 residues. The sequences come from peripheral blood, collected on day 0 of AZD1222 vaccination. The V and J genes are TRBV29-1 and TRBJ1-1, with D tentatively TRBD1 (5 bases). This TCR came from an adult in good health. The CDR3 DNA reads as TGCAGCGTGGGGGACCCCTGGAACACTGAAGCTTTCTTT. The encoded protein is CSVGDPWNTEAFF.